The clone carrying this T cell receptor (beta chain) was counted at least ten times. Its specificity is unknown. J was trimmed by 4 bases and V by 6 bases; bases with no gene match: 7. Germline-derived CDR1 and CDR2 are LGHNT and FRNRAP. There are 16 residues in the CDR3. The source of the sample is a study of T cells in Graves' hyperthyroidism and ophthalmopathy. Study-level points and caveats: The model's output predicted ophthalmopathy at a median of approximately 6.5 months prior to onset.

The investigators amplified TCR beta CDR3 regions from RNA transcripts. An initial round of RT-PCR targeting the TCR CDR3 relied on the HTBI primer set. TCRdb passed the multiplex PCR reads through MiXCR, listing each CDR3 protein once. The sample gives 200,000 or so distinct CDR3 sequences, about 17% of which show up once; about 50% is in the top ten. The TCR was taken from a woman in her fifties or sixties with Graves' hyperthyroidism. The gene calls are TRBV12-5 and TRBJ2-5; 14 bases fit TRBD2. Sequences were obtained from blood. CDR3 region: CASGSPGLAGVETQYF. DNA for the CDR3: TGTGCTAGTGGCTCACCGGGACTAGCGGGAGTAGAGACCCAGTACTTC.